These T cell receptor beta chains were read from a single sample in a study of blood T cell repertoires in COVID-19. TCRdb keeps only in-frame clones here, not all; method: immunoSEQ multiplex PCR. The sample consists of some 150,000 clones, approximately 80% of them appearing once. Sequencing input: peripheral blood. Receptors were obtained from a woman older than 75 in a cohort sampled during active or convalescent COVID-19. CDR3s include the opening cysteine and the closing phenylalanine or tryptophan. The D gene is left open where the match is weak. For some rows the clone size is stated as once, few or many, or as a class when expanded; others skip it.

>few|TRBV5-1|.|TRBJ1-1
CASSVGHMNTEAFF
TGCGCCAGCAGCGTAGGACACATGAACACTGAAGCTTTCTTT
>.|TRBV18|.|TRBJ2-6
CASSRGQSGANVLTF
TGTGCCAGCTCACGTGGACAGTCTGGGGCCAACGTCCTGACTTTC
>.|TRBV7-9|.|TRBJ2-1
CASSPTAGPNEQFF
TGTGCCAGCAGCCCGACCGCAGGGCCCAATGAGCAGTTCTTC
>.|TRBV6-5|.|TRBJ1-2
CATYVVNGYTF
TGTGCCACCTATGTAGTCAATGGCTACACCTTC
>.|TRBV12-3/TRBV12-4|.|TRBJ2-7
CASSLKEDYEQYF
TGTGCCAGCAGTTTAAAGGAGGACTACGAGCAGTACTTC
>.|TRBV19|.|TRBJ2-2
CASSRTLQTGELFF
TGTGCCAGTAGTAGAACCCTCCAGACCGGGGAGCTGTTTTTT
>once|TRBV7-2|TRBD1|TRBJ2-7
CASSERQGYSYEQYF
TGTGCCAGCAGCGAGAGACAGGGATATTCCTACGAGCAGTACTTC
>.|TRBV5-1|TRBD1|TRBJ1-2
CASSQTGNYGYTF
TGCGCCAGCAGCCAGACAGGGAACTATGGCTACACCTTC
>.|TRBV6-1|.|TRBJ1-5
CASSELRGNQPQHF
TGTGCCAGCAGTGAACTCAGGGGCAATCAGCCCCAGCATTTT
>.|TRBV3-1/TRBV3-2|.|TRBJ2-3
CASSLGAATDTQYF
TGTGCCAGCAGCCTAGGGGCTGCCACAGATACGCAGTATTTT
>.|TRBV4-1|TRBD1|TRBJ2-2
CASSQGTGRRNTGELFF
TGCGCCAGCAGCCAAGGGACAGGGAGAAGGAACACCGGGGAGCTGTTTTTT
>.|TRBV7-8|.|TRBJ2-5
CASSLNSQETQYF
TGTGCCAGCAGCTTAAACAGCCAAGAGACCCAGTACTTC
>once|TRBV3-1/TRBV3-2|TRBD2|TRBJ2-3
CASSVRGGRGTDTQYF
TGTGCCAGCAGCGTCCGCGGGGGGCGGGGCACAGATACGCAGTATTTT
>.|TRBV19|.|TRBJ1-6
CASSIRGTNSPLHF
TGTGCCAGTAGCATCCGGGGTACGAATTCACCCCTCCACTTT
>.|TRBV9|.|TRBJ2-5
CASSALGTPETQYF
TGTGCCAGCAGCGCCCTTGGCACCCCAGAGACCCAGTACTTC
>.|TRBV19|TRBD1|TRBJ1-1
CASKDRGVTEAFF
TGTGCCAGTAAGGACAGGGGTGTCACTGAAGCTTTCTTT
>.|TRBV19|TRBD2|TRBJ2-1
CASSATTSGVYNEQFF
TGTGCCAGTAGTGCCACTACTAGCGGGGTTTACAATGAGCAGTTCTTC